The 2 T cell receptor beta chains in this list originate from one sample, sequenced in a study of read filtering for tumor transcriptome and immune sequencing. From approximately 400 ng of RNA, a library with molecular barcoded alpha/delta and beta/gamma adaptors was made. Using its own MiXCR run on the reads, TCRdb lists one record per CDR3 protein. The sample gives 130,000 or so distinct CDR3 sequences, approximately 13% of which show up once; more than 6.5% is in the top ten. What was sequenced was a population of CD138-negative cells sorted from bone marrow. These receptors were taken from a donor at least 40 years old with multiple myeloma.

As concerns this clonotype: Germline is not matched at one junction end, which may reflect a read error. As DNA, the CDR3 is TGTGCCGGCAGCTCTACAGGGTATACCTACGGAGAGACCCAGTACTTC. Its protein is CAGSSTGYTYGETQYF. The chain recombines TRBV7-8 with TRBJ2-5; tentatively, D is TRBD1 (6 bases). The CDR3 runs 16 residues. Germline CDR1 is SGHVS and CDR2 is FQNEAQ.

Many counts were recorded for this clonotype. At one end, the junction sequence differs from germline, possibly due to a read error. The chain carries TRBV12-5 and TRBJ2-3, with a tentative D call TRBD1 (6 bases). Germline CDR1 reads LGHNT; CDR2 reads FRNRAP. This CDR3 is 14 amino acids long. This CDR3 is CASGSGQSTDTQYF. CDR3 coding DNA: TGTGCTAGTGGTTCCGGACAGAGCACGGATACGCAGTATTTT. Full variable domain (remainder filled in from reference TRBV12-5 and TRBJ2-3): DARVTQTPRHKVTEMGQEVTMRCQPILGHNTVFWYRQTMMQGLELLAYFRNRAPLDDSGMPKDRFSAEMPDATLATLKIQPSEPRDSAVYFCASGSGQSTDTQYFGPGTRLTVL.